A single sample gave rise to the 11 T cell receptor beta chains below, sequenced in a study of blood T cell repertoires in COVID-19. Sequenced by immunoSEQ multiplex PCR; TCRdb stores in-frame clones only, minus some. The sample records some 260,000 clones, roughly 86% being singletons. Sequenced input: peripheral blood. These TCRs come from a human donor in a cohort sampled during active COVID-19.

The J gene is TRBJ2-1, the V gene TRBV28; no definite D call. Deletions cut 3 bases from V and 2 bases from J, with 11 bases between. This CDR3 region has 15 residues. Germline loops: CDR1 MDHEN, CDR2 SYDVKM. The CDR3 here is CASSLLTDTYNEQFF. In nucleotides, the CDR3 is TGTGCCAGCAGTTTGCTAACCGACACCTACAATGAGCAGTTCTTC.

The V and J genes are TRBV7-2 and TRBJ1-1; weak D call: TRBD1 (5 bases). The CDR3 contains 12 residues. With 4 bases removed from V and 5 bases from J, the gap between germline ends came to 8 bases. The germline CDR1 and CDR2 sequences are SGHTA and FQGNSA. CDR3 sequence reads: CASSSGGTEAFF. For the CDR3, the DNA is TGTGCCAGCAGCTCCGGGGGAACTGAAGCTTTCTTT.

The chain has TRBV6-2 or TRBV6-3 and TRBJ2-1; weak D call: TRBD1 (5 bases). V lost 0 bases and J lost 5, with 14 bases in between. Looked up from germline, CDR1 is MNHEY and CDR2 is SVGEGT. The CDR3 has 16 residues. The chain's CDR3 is CASSYSFQGGDNEQFF. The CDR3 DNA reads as TGTGCCAGCAGTTACTCTTTCCAGGGCGGTGACAATGAGCAGTTCTTC.

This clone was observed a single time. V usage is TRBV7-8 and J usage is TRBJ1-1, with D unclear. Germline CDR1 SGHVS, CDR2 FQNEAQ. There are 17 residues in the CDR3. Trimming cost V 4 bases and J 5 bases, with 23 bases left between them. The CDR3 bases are TGTGCCAGCAGCTCGCGCCCCCCCGCGGCCTTAAGGACTGAAGCTTTCTTT. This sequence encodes CASSSRPPAALRTEAFF.

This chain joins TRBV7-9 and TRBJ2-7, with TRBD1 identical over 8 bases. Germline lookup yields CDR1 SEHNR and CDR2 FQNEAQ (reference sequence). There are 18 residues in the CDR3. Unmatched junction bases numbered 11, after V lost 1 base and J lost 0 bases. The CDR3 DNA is TGTGCCAGCAGCTTAGGGCAGGGGGCGGGTGCCAGCTCCTACGAGCAGTACTTC. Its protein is CASSLGQGAGASSYEQYF.

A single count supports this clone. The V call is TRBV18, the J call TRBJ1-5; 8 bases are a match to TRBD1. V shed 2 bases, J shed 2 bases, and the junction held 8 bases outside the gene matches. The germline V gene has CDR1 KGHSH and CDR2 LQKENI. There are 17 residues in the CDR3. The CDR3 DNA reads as TGTGCCAGCTCACCAAGGTCAGGGGGCGATGGCAATCAGCCCCAGCATTTT. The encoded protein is CASSPRSGGDGNQPQHF. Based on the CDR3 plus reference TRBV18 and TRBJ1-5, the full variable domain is NAGVMQNPRHLVRRRGQEARLRCSPMKGHSHVYWYRQLPEEGLKFMVYLQKENIIDESGMPKERFSAEFPKEGPSILRIQQVVRGDSAAYFCASSPRSGGDGNQPQHFGDGTRLSIL.

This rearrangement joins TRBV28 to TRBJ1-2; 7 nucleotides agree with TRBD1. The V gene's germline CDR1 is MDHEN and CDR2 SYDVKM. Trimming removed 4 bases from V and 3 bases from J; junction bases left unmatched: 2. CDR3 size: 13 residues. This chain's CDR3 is CASSSGQHYGYTF. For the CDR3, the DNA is TGTGCCAGCAGTTCGGGACAGCACTATGGCTACACCTTC.

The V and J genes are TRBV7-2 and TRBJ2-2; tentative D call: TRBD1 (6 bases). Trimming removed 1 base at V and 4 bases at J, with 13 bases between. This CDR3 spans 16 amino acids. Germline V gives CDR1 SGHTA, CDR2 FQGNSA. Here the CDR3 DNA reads TGTGCCAGCAGCTTAGAGCGACAGGCCGTCACCGGGGAGCTGTTTTTT. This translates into CASSLERQAVTGELFF.

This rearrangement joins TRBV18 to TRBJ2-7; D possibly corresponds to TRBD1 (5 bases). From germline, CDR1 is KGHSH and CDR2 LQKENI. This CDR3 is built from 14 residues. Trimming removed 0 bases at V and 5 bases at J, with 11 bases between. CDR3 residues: CASSPPNRQHEQYF. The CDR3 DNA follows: TGTGCCAGCTCACCACCGAACCGACAGCACGAGCAGTACTTC. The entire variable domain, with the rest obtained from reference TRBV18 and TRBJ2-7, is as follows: NAGVMQNPRHLVRRRGQEARLRCSPMKGHSHVYWYRQLPEEGLKFMVYLQKENIIDESGMPKERFSAEFPKEGPSILRIQQVVRGDSAAYFCASSPPNRQHEQYFGPGTRLTVT.

CDR3 sequence reads: CASSYRQDLLQETQYF. CDR3 nucleotide sequence: TGTGCCAGCAGTTATCGACAGGATTTATTACAAGAGACCCAGTACTTC. The chain is built from TRBV6-6 and TRBJ2-5, with D possibly matching TRBD1 (6 bases). The V and J ends lost 3 bases and 2 bases respectively, with 16 bases between them. This CDR3 comprises 16 residues. Germline values: CDR1 MNHNY, CDR2 SVGAGI (reference sequence).

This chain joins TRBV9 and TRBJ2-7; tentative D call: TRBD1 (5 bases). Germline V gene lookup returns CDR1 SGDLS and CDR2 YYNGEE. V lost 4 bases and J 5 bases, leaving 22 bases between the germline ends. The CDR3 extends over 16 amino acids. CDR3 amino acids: CASSPQRQGWQNEQYF. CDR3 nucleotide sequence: TGTGCCAGCAGCCCTCAGAGGCAGGGTTGGCAGAACGAGCAGTACTTC.